The rows below give T cell receptor beta chains drawn from one sample of a study of T cell changes during pregnancy in multiple sclerosis. Sequenced by immunoSEQ multiplex PCR; TCRdb stores in-frame clones only, minus some. The sample has around 67,000 clones, approximately 90% seen once. The specimen was peripheral blood, collected in the first trimester of pregnancy. The receptors shown here come from a female donor with multiple sclerosis, enrolled in a pregnancy study. Both conserved end residues are part of each CDR3. D genes are given only for firm matches. For some rows the clone size is stated as once, few or many, or as a class when expanded; others skip it.

cdr3_nt: TGTGCTAGTGGTTTGTACATGGGCTGGGAGACCCAGTACTTC; cdr3_aa: CASGLYMGWETQYF; j_call: TRBJ2-5; d_call: NA; v_call: TRBV12-5; clone_size: NA
cdr3_nt: TGTGCCAGCAGCTTGGGAGGAGATTACGAGCAGTACTTC; cdr3_aa: CASSLGGDYEQYF; j_call: TRBJ2-7; d_call: NA; v_call: TRBV5-4; clone_size: NA
cdr3_nt: TGTGCCAGCACCAGACAGGGCGGTGTTGTCGCCGGGGAGCTGTTTTTT; cdr3_aa: CASTRQGGVVAGELFF; j_call: TRBJ2-2; d_call: TRBD1; v_call: TRBV2; clone_size: once
cdr3_nt: TGTGCCAGCAGCGAGGGACAGGGAGTTTTAACTGAAGCTTTCTTT; cdr3_aa: CASSEGQGVLTEAFF; j_call: TRBJ1-1; d_call: TRBD1; v_call: TRBV9; clone_size: NA
cdr3_nt: TGTGCCAGCAGTTGGGGCTGGGGAACTGAAGCTTTCTTT; cdr3_aa: CASSWGWGTEAFF; j_call: TRBJ1-1; d_call: NA; v_call: TRBV6-6; clone_size: few
cdr3_nt: TGTGCCAGCAAACCTAGCGGGAAGACCGGGGAGCTGTTTTTT; cdr3_aa: CASKPSGKTGELFF; j_call: TRBJ2-2; d_call: TRBD2; v_call: TRBV6-1; clone_size: NA
cdr3_nt: TGTGCCAGTAGTCCCCGCGCGACAGGAAACTACGAGCAGTACTTC; cdr3_aa: CASSPRATGNYEQYF; j_call: TRBJ2-7; d_call: NA; v_call: TRBV19; clone_size: once
cdr3_nt: TGTGCCAGCAGCTTAGATTCAGCGTCGAACACCGGGGAGCTGTTTTTT; cdr3_aa: CASSLDSASNTGELFF; j_call: TRBJ2-2; d_call: NA; v_call: TRBV11-2; clone_size: NA
cdr3_nt: TGTGCCAGCAGTTCGTTACCCCTAAGCACAGATACGCAGTATTTT; cdr3_aa: CASSSLPLSTDTQYF; j_call: TRBJ2-3; d_call: NA; v_call: TRBV28; clone_size: NA
cdr3_nt: TGTGCCAGTAGTTCCTCTAGCGGTCGGTCCTACGAGCAGTACTTC; cdr3_aa: CASSSSSGRSYEQYF; j_call: TRBJ2-7; d_call: TRBD2; v_call: TRBV19; clone_size: once
cdr3_nt: TGTGCCAGCAGCTTGACCGGGACAGGGAGAGGGGAGCTGTTTTTT; cdr3_aa: CASSLTGTGRGELFF; j_call: TRBJ2-2; d_call: TRBD1; v_call: TRBV7-3; clone_size: NA
cdr3_nt: TGTGCCAGCAGTTTGGCAGGGGACTATGGCTACACCTTC; cdr3_aa: CASSLAGDYGYTF; j_call: TRBJ1-2; d_call: NA; v_call: TRBV28; clone_size: NA
cdr3_nt: TGTGCCCTGACGGAGTTAGCGGGAGGGCCTCGCACCGGGGAGCTGTTTTTT; cdr3_aa: CALTELAGGPRTGELFF; j_call: TRBJ2-2; d_call: TRBD2; v_call: TRBV7-9; clone_size: NA
cdr3_nt: TGTGCCAGCAGCTTAGGGACTAACACCGGGGAGCTGTTTTTT; cdr3_aa: CASSLGTNTGELFF; j_call: TRBJ2-2; d_call: NA; v_call: TRBV7-2; clone_size: NA
cdr3_nt: TGTGCCAGCAGCGTAGGGGAGGGCCCTAGCAATGAGCAGTTCTTC; cdr3_aa: CASSVGEGPSNEQFF; j_call: TRBJ2-1; d_call: TRBD2; v_call: TRBV9; clone_size: once
cdr3_nt: TGTGCCAGCAGCTCGACCAGGGGGCTTGCTCGGCAGCCCCAGCATTTT; cdr3_aa: CASSSTRGLARQPQHF; j_call: TRBJ1-5; d_call: TRBD1; v_call: TRBV5-6; clone_size: NA
cdr3_nt: TGTGCCAGCAGCTTACGTCCTAGCGGGAGCGGGGGGGTGTGTGAGCAGTACTTC; cdr3_aa: CASSLRPSGSGGVCEQYF; j_call: TRBJ2-7; d_call: TRBD2; v_call: TRBV7-2; clone_size: NA
cdr3_nt: TGTGCCAGCAGCGCCCTATCAGGGCCAGAGTTCCAAGAGACCCAGTACTTC; cdr3_aa: CASSALSGPEFQETQYF; j_call: TRBJ2-5; d_call: NA; v_call: TRBV9; clone_size: NA
cdr3_nt: TGTGCCAGCAGTCGCGCCGGGACACCGAATGAAAAACTGTTTTTT; cdr3_aa: CASSRAGTPNEKLFF; j_call: TRBJ1-4; d_call: NA; v_call: TRBV2; clone_size: NA
cdr3_nt: TGTGCCACCAGCAGAGTTAGGGGACAGACATATGGCTACACCTTC; cdr3_aa: CATSRVRGQTYGYTF; j_call: TRBJ1-2; d_call: TRBD1; v_call: TRBV15; clone_size: NA
cdr3_nt: TGTGCCAGCAGCCCTCGACAGGCTGGGGATGAGCAGTTCTTC; cdr3_aa: CASSPRQAGDEQFF; j_call: TRBJ2-1; d_call: NA; v_call: TRBV14; clone_size: NA
cdr3_nt: TGTGCAAGTCACCCGAGTATAGCGTATGGCCCCTACAATGAGCAGTTCTTC; cdr3_aa: CASHPSIAYGPYNEQFF; j_call: TRBJ2-1; d_call: NA; v_call: TRBV12-2; clone_size: NA
cdr3_nt: TGTGCCAGCAGTTCCCCGCGATCTGGGGCCAACGTCCTGACTTTC; cdr3_aa: CASSSPRSGANVLTF; j_call: TRBJ2-6; d_call: NA; v_call: TRBV6-5; clone_size: NA
cdr3_nt: TGTGCCAGCAGCGTCGACAGGGAGGAGGGCTACACCTTC; cdr3_aa: CASSVDREEGYTF; j_call: TRBJ1-2; d_call: TRBD1; v_call: TRBV7-3; clone_size: NA
cdr3_nt: TGTGCCAGCAGCAAACAACGCTCTGGGGCCAACGTCCTGACTTTC; cdr3_aa: CASSKQRSGANVLTF; j_call: TRBJ2-6; d_call: NA; v_call: TRBV7-2; clone_size: NA
cdr3_nt: TGCGCCAGCAGCCCTCTAGCGGGAGGGTTCACGGGAGAGCAGTTCTTC; cdr3_aa: CASSPLAGGFTGEQFF; j_call: TRBJ2-1; d_call: TRBD2; v_call: TRBV4-3; clone_size: NA
cdr3_nt: TGTGCCAGCAACCTAGGCAGTAGCACAGATACGCAGTATTTT; cdr3_aa: CASNLGSSTDTQYF; j_call: TRBJ2-3; d_call: NA; v_call: TRBV7-9; clone_size: NA
cdr3_nt: TGTGCCTGGGGGCCCGGACTCAGCACAGATACGCAGTATTTT; cdr3_aa: CAWGPGLSTDTQYF; j_call: TRBJ2-3; d_call: NA; v_call: TRBV30; clone_size: NA
cdr3_nt: TGTGCCACCAGCGGAACCGGACAGGGTTTGGGGGAGCCCCAGCATTTT; cdr3_aa: CATSGTGQGLGEPQHF; j_call: TRBJ1-5; d_call: TRBD1; v_call: TRBV15; clone_size: NA
cdr3_nt: TGTGCCAGCAGCGTAGGGGCTGAAAATTACAATGAGCAGTTCTTC; cdr3_aa: CASSVGAENYNEQFF; j_call: TRBJ2-1; d_call: NA; v_call: TRBV9; clone_size: NA
cdr3_nt: TGCGCCAGCAGCCAAGATTGGGCTAGCGGGAGGTACGAGCAGTACTTC; cdr3_aa: CASSQDWASGRYEQYF; j_call: TRBJ2-7; d_call: TRBD2; v_call: TRBV4-1; clone_size: NA
cdr3_nt: TGTGCCAGCAGCGTATTGCTAGCGGGAGGACAAGATACGCAGTATTTT; cdr3_aa: CASSVLLAGGQDTQYF; j_call: TRBJ2-3; d_call: TRBD2; v_call: TRBV9; clone_size: NA
cdr3_nt: TGTGCCAGCAGCGAGGAGGGAACTAGGCGTAAGTTCTTC; cdr3_aa: CASSEEGTRRKFF; j_call: TRBJ2-1; d_call: NA; v_call: TRBV7-2; clone_size: NA
cdr3_nt: TGCGCCAGCAGCCAAGTGTCTAGCGGGAACAATGAGCAGTTCTTC; cdr3_aa: CASSQVSSGNNEQFF; j_call: TRBJ2-1; d_call: TRBD2; v_call: TRBV4-1; clone_size: NA
cdr3_nt: TGTGCCAGCAGCCGCGAAACAGGGGGCTACGAGCAGTACTTC; cdr3_aa: CASSRETGGYEQYF; j_call: TRBJ2-7; d_call: TRBD1; v_call: TRBV7-2; clone_size: NA
cdr3_nt: TGCGCCAGCAGCACCACAGGGGCGAACACTGAAGCTTTCTTT; cdr3_aa: CASSTTGANTEAFF; j_call: TRBJ1-1; d_call: TRBD1; v_call: TRBV5-1; clone_size: NA
cdr3_nt: TGTGCCAGCAGCTTACGGAGAGCTGGGGCCAACGTCCTGACTTTC; cdr3_aa: CASSLRRAGANVLTF; j_call: TRBJ2-6; d_call: NA; v_call: TRBV7-2; clone_size: NA
cdr3_nt: TGTGCCAGCAGCCGAACAGGGTATGGCTACACCTTC; cdr3_aa: CASSRTGYGYTF; j_call: TRBJ1-2; d_call: NA; v_call: TRBV6-5; clone_size: NA
cdr3_nt: TGTGCCAGCATGGTACAGGGCACAGATACGCAGTATTTT; cdr3_aa: CASMVQGTDTQYF; j_call: TRBJ2-3; d_call: NA; v_call: TRBV5-4; clone_size: NA
cdr3_nt: TGTGCCAGCAGCCCCGGGACAGTCTACAATGAGCAGTTCTTC; cdr3_aa: CASSPGTVYNEQFF; j_call: TRBJ2-1; d_call: TRBD1; v_call: TRBV9; clone_size: NA
cdr3_nt: TGTGCCAGCAGCTTAGCCCGGGGGACTAGCGTCGAGCAGTACTTC; cdr3_aa: CASSLARGTSVEQYF; j_call: TRBJ2-7; d_call: TRBD2; v_call: TRBV7-9; clone_size: NA
cdr3_nt: TGTGCCAGCAGTGAAAGCGGGCCGCCATCTAACTATGGCTACACCTTC; cdr3_aa: CASSESGPPSNYGYTF; j_call: TRBJ1-2; d_call: NA; v_call: TRBV6-1; clone_size: NA
cdr3_nt: TGTGCCAGCAGTGGGGGCCACACAGATACGCAGTATTTT; cdr3_aa: CASSGGHTDTQYF; j_call: TRBJ2-3; d_call: NA; v_call: TRBV28; clone_size: NA
cdr3_nt: TGCGCCAGCAGCCAAGACTTGAGCTCCTACAATGAGCAGTTCTTC; cdr3_aa: CASSQDLSSYNEQFF; j_call: TRBJ2-1; d_call: NA; v_call: TRBV4-3; clone_size: NA
cdr3_nt: TGTGCCAGCAGTTACGACAGGGGAACTAATGAAAAACTGTTTTTT; cdr3_aa: CASSYDRGTNEKLFF; j_call: TRBJ1-4; d_call: TRBD1; v_call: TRBV28; clone_size: NA